Following are 9 T cell receptor beta chains from one sample sequenced in a study of shared clonotypes between healthy human individuals. The assay was immunoSEQ multiplex PCR, and TCRdb's table has in-frame clones only and misses some. The sample holds around 370,000 clones, 96% seen once. Sequenced: memory CD8+ T cells sorted from blood. Subset described: CD45RO+ cells pooled with CCR7-negative TemRA cells. These receptors all stem from a man aged 30 to 39 in good health.

The V call is TRBV13, the J call TRBJ1-4; 8 bases line up with TRBD1. V shed 6 bases and J 10 bases; nucleotides not matched to a gene: 13. This CDR3 spans 15 amino acids. Per germline, CDR1 PRHDT and CDR2 FYEKMQ (reference sequence). The CDR3 DNA follows: TGTGCCAGCAGTAAGGACAGGGTCGGTCGTGGAAAACTGTTTTTT. Amino acids: CASSKDRVGRGKLFF.

This rearrangement joins TRBV19 to TRBJ2-4, with 7 bases aligning to TRBD1. After removal of 9 bases from V and 0 bases from J, the junction contained 11 bases not matched to a gene. In germline, CDR1 is LNHDA, CDR2 SQIVND (reference sequence). The CDR3 contains 16 residues. CDR3 in DNA: TGTGCCAGCACATTCACAGGGGAAAGAGCCAAAAACATTCAGTACTTC. Its translation: CASTFTGERAKNIQYF.

This clone was seen a single time. The chain couples TRBV30 to TRBJ2-3; D is possibly TRBD2 (5 bases). The CDR3 has 19 residues. The germline V gene encodes CDR1 GTSNPN and CDR2 SVGIG (reference sequence). Trimming left V 1 base short and J 0 bases short, with 23 bases between. For the CDR3, the DNA is TGTGCCTGGAGTGGATCCCGACTCCTAATGAGGGCTAGCACAGATACGCAGTATTTT. The encoded protein is CAWSGSRLLMRASTDTQYF.

The chain has TRBV7-2 and TRBJ2-1; tentatively, D is TRBD2 (6 bases). V was pared by 1 base and J by 7 bases, with 11 bases between. The germline V gene encodes CDR1 SGHTA and CDR2 FQGNSA. The CDR3 loop spans 14 amino acids. CDR3 residues: CASSLDSGVNEQFF. DNA for the CDR3: TGTGCCAGCAGCTTAGATTCGGGAGTAAATGAGCAGTTCTTC.

The J gene is TRBJ2-7, the V gene TRBV28, with D possibly being TRBD1 (6 bases). Trimming left V 9 bases short and J 4 bases short, with 16 bases between. CDR1 and CDR2 from the germline V gene are MDHEN and SYDVKM. This CDR3 comprises 13 residues. As DNA, the CDR3 is TGTGCCAGTGCTGGGGGACATATGTACGAGCAGTACTTC. It is translated as CASAGGHMYEQYF.

V usage is TRBV2 and J usage is TRBJ1-2; 9 positions match TRBD1. There are 15 residues in the CDR3. Germline V lookup: CDR1 SNHLY, CDR2 FYNNEI. The V and J ends lost 10 bases and 6 bases, in that order; junction bases with no gene match: 15. The CDR3 here is CATLKRGTGRHGYTF. The CDR3 DNA reads TGTGCCACCCTAAAACGAGGGACAGGGCGTCATGGCTACACCTTC.

This rearrangement joins TRBV28 to TRBJ2-1, with D possibly being TRBD1 or TRBD2 (6 bases each). Trimming pared 6 bases from V and 3 bases from J, leaving 18 bases between. This CDR3 comprises 16 residues. Germline CDR1 and CDR2: MDHEN and SYDVKM. CDR3 region: CASSSLGGRGYNEQFF. CDR3 DNA: TGTGCCAGCAGCTCTCTCGGGGGCCGAGGCTACAATGAGCAGTTCTTC. Drawing the rest from reference TRBV28 and TRBJ2-1, the complete variable domain is DVKVTQSSRYLVKRTGEKVFLECVQDMDHENMFWYRQDPGLGLRLIYFSYDVKMKEKGDIPEGYSVSREKKERFSLILESASTNQTSMYLCASSSLGGRGYNEQFFGPGTRLTVL.

The V call is TRBV4-1, the J call TRBJ2-3, with D perhaps TRBD1 (7 bases). This CDR3 is built from 15 residues. Trimming took 3 bases from V and 2 from J, leaving 12 bases between them. Germline V gene sequence: CDR1 MGHRA, CDR2 YSYEKL. CDR3 in DNA: TGCGCCAGCAGCCAGGCGGGACAGTACACAGATACGCAGTATTTT. The encoded protein is CASSQAGQYTDTQYF.

To note about this clone: The same CDR3 arises from other DNA sequences in this sample as well. This chain links TRBV14 with TRBJ2-2; TRBD1 aligns across 9 bases. CDR1 and CDR2 (germline): SGHDN, FVKESK. The CDR3 spans 15 residues. With 4 bases clipped from V and 0 bases from J, the junction kept 0 bases outside the gene matches. The CDR3 here is CASSRQGANTGELFF. CDR3 DNA: TGTGCCAGCAGCCGACAGGGGGCGAACACCGGGGAGCTGTTTTTT.